In its sample, the clone carrying this TCR beta chain was seen a few times. The sample belongs to a study of identical twins. The CDR3 covers 16 residues. J lost 5 bases, V lost 3 bases, and 8 bases had no gene match. Germline V gene data show CDR1 as SGDLS and CDR2 as YYNGEE. TCRdb reprocessed the 5' RACE reads with MiXCR, giving one entry per CDR3 protein. This table holds about 340,000 distinct CDR3 sequences, about 12% found once. These data were likewise used in another study, on yellow fever vaccine responses in identical twins.

Sequencing was carried out using CD8+ T cells sorted from blood. The TCR was taken from a woman younger than 30 in good health. J is TRBJ2-3 and V is TRBV9; 11 bases fit TRBD2. The CDR3 DNA is TGTGCCAGCAGCGAATTAGCGGGAGGGCCCGGAGATACGCAGTATTTT. This codes for CASSELAGGPGDTQYF.